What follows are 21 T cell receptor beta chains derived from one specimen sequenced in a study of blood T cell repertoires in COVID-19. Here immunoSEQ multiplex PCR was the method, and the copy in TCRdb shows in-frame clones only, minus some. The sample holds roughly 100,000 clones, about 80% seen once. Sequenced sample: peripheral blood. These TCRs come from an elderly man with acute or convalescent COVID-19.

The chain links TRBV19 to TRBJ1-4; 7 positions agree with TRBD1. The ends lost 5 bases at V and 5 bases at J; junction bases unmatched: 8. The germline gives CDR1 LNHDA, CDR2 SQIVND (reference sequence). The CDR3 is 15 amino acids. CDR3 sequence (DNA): TGTGCCAGTAGTTGGACAGGAGGACAGAATGAAAAACTGTTTTTT. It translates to CASSWTGGQNEKLFF.

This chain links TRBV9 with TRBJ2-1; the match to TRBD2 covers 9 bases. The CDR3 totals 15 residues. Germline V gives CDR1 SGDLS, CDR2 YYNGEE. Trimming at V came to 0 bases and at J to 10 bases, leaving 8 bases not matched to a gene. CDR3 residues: CASSVGSGRPGEQFF. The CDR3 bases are TGTGCCAGCAGCGTAGGGAGCGGGAGGCCGGGCGAGCAGTTCTTC.

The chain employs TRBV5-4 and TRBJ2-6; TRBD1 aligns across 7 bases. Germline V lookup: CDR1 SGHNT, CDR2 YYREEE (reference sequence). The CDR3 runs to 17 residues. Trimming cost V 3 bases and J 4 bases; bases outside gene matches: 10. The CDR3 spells CASSSDRSKTGANVLTF. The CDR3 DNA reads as TGTGCCAGCAGCTCGGACAGGTCTAAGACCGGGGCCAACGTCCTGACTTTC. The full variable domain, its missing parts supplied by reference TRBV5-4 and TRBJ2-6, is ETGVTQSPTHLIKTRGQQVTLRCSSQSGHNTVSWYQQALGQGPQFIFQYYREEENGRGNFPPRFSGLQFPNYSSELNVNALELDDSALYLCASSSDRSKTGANVLTFGAGSRLTVL.

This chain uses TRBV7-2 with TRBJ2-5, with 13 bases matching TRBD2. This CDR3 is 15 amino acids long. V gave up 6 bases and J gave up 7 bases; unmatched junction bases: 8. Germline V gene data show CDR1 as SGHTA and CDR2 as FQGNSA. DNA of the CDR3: TGTGCCAGCAGTTCGGGACTAGCGGGGCTAGCGACCCAGTACTTC. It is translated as CASSSGLAGLATQYF.

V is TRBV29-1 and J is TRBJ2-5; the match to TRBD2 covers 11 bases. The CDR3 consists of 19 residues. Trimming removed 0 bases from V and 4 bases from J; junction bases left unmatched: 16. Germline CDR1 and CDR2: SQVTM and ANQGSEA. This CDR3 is CSVEDGGTSGLGRGETQYF. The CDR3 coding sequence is TGCAGCGTTGAAGACGGTGGGACTAGCGGCCTAGGAAGGGGAGAGACCCAGTACTTC.

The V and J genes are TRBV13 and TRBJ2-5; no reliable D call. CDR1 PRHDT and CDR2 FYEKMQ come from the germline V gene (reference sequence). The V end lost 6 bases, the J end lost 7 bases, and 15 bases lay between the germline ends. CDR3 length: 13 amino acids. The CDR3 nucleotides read TGTGCCAGCAGTTCTGACGGTCCAGGGACCCAGTACTTC. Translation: CASSSDGPGTQYF.

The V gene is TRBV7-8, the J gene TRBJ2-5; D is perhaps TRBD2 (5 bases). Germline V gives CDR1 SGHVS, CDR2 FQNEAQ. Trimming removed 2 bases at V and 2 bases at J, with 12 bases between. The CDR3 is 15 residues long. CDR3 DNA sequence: TGTGCCAGCAGCTTAAGCGGCGGGCGTCAAGAGACCCAGTACTTC. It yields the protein CASSLSGGRQETQYF.

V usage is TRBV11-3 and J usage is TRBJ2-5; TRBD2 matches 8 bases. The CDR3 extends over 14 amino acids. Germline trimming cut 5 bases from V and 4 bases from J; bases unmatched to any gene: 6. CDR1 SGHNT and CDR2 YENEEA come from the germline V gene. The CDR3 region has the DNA TGTGCCAGCAGCCAACGGGGGGGCATAGAGACCCAGTACTTC. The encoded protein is CASSQRGGIETQYF.

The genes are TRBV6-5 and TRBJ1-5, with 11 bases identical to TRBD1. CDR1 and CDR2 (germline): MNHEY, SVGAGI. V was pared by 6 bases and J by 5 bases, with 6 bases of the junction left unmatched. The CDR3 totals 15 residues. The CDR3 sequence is CASSPDRGPDQPQHF. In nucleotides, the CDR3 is TGTGCCAGCAGCCCGGACAGGGGGCCTGATCAGCCCCAGCATTTT.

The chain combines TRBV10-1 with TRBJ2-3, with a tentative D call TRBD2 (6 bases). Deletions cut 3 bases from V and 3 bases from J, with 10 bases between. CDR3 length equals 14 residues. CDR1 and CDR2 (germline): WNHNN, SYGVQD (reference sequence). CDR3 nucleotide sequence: TGCGCCAGCAGTGATGGAGGACTAACAGATACGCAGTATTTT. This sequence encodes CASSDGGLTDTQYF.

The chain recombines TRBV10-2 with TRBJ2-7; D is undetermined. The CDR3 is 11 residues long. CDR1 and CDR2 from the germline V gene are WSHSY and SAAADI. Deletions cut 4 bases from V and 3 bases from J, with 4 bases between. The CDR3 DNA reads TGCGCCAGCAGTGCGGGCTACGAGCAGTACTTC. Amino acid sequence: CASSAGYEQYF.

CDR3 sequence reads: CASSVGGLATYEQYF. The DNA for the CDR3 is TGTGCCAGCAGCGTAGGGGGACTAGCCACCTACGAGCAGTACTTC. The rearrangement uses TRBV9 and TRBJ2-7, with 9 bases identical to TRBD2. Losses at the gene ends were 0 bases for V and 2 bases for J; bases not matched to a gene: 3. Germline CDR1 SGDLS, CDR2 YYNGEE. The CDR3 loop spans 15 amino acids.

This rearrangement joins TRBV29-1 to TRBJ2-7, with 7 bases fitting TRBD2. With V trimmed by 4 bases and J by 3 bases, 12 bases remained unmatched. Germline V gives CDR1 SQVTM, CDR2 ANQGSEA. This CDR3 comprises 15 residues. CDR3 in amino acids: CSVGGIAGANYEQYF. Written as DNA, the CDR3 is TGCAGCGTTGGGGGGATTGCGGGAGCTAACTACGAGCAGTACTTC.

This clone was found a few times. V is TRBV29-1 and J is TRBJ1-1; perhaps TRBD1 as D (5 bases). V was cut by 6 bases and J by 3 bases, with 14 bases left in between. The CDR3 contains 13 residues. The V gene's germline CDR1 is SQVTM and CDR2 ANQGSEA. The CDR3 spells CSVRQAGDTEAFF. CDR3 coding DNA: TGCAGCGTCCGGCAGGCGGGGGACACTGAAGCTTTCTTT.

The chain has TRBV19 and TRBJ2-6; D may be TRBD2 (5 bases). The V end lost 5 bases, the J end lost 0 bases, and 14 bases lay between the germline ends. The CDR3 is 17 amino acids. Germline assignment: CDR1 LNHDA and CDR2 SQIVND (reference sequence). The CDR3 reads CASSPRTPSSGANVLTF. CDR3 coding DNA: TGTGCCAGTAGTCCCCGGACTCCAAGCTCTGGGGCCAACGTCCTGACTTTC.

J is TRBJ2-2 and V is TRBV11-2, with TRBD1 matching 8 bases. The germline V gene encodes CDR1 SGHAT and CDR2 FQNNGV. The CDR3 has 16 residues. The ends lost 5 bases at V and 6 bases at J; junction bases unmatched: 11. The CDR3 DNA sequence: TGTGCCAGCAGCCTACGCAGGGGGCGGAGGGCCGGGGAGCTGTTTTTT. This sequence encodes CASSLRRGRRAGELFF.

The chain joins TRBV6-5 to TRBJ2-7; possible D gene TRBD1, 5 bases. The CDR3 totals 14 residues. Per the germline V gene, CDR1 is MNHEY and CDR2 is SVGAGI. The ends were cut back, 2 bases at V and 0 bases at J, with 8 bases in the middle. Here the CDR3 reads CASSYGAFSYEQYF. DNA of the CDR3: TGTGCCAGCAGTTACGGGGCCTTCTCCTACGAGCAGTACTTC.

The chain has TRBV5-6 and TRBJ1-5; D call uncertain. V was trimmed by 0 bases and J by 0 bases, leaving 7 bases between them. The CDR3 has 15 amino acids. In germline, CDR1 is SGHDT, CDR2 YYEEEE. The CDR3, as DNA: TGTGCCAGCAGCTTGGGTCATCCTAGCAATCAGCCCCAGCATTTT. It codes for CASSLGHPSNQPQHF.

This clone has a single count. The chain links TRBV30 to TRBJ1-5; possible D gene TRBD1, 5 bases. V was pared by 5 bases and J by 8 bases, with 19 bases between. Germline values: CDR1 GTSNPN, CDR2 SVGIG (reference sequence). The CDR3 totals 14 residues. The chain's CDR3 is CAWGSGTPTEPQHF. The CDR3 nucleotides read TGTGCCTGGGGCTCGGGGACTCCTACGGAGCCCCAGCATTTT.

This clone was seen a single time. In DNA form, the CDR3 reads TGTGCCAGCTCATCAGGACAGGTGAACACTGAAGCTTTCTTT. Protein product: CASSSGQVNTEAFF. The rearrangement joins TRBV28 to TRBJ1-1; TRBD1 aligns across 7 bases. CDR1 and CDR2 from the germline V gene are MDHEN and SYDVKM. V shed 8 bases and J 0 bases; nucleotides not matched to a gene: 6. This CDR3 spans 14 amino acids.

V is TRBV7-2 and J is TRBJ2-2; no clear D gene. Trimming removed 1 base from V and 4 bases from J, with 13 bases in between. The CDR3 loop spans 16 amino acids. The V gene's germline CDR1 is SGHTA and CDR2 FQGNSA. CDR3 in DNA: TGTGCCAGCAGCTTAGGTCCGGTCCTCGGCACCGGGGAGCTGTTTTTT. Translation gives CASSLGPVLGTGELFF.